What follows describes a single T cell receptor beta chain. The antigen remains undetermined. Every donor, a Caucasian adult, lived in Nashville, Tennessee. Germline V gene data show CDR1 as SGHDN and CDR2 as FVKESK. This CDR3 is built from 12 residues. Trimming left V 2 bases short and J 12 bases short, with 13 bases between. The data were obtained in a study of shared clonotypes between healthy human individuals. TCRdb keeps only in-frame clones here, not all; method: immunoSEQ multiplex PCR. The data show 2 million to 2.5 million clones, around 93% seen once. Broader study findings: It was observed that approximately 5% of naive CD4 clonotypes were shared across several donors. Sorted-subset samples were not fully sequenced, rarefaction indicated.

Sequencing used naive CD4+ T cells from PBMCs. Subset denoted: CD45RA+ positively selected. The gene calls are TRBV14 and TRBJ1-1; D call uncertain. This receptor was obtained from a man aged 18 to 29 in good health. Some clones in this sample may be carry-over from other donors' samples. CDR3 amino acids: CASSQPYGWTFF. CDR3 coding DNA: TGTGCCAGCAGCCAACCCTACGGGTGGACTTTCTTT.